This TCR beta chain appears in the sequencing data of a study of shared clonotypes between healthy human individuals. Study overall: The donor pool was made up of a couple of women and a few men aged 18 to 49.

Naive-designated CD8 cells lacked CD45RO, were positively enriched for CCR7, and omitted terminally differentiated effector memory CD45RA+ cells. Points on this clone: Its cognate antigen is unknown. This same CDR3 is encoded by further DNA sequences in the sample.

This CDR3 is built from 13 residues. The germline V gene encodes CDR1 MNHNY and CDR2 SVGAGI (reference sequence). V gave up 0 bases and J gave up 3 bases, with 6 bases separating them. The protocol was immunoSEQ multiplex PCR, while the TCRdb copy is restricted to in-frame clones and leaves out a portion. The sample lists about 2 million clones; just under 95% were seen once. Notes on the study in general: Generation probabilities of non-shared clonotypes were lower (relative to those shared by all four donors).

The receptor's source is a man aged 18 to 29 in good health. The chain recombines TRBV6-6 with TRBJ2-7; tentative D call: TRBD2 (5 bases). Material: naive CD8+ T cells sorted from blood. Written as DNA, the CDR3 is TGTGCCAGCAGTTACTCCGAGGGCTACGAGCAGTACTTC. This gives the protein CASSYSEGYEQYF.